A selection of T cell receptor beta chains follows, all from one sample in a study of shared clonotypes between healthy human individuals. Using immunoSEQ multiplex PCR, the repertoire was profiled, and TCRdb retains in-frame clones only, with some absent. The sample yields about 660,000 clones, around 74% seen once. Material: memory CD4+ T cells sorted from blood. The receptors stem from a woman aged 25-40 years in good health. Each CDR3 is given with its conserved first and last residue. Fields, in order: CDR3 DNA, CDR3 protein, D gene, clone size, V gene, J gene. D genes are given only for firm matches. Part of the rows lack a size; the others show once, few, many or a class for expanded clones.

CDR3nt: TGTGCCAGCAGTAAACTCTCTGGGGCCAACGTCCTGACTTTC
CDR3aa: CASSKLSGANVLTF
d_gene: NA
abundance: few
v_gene: TRBV2
j_gene: TRBJ2-6

CDR3nt: TGTGCCAGCAGTATCTCCGGCGGGATTGCCTACGAGCAGTACTTC
CDR3aa: CASSISGGIAYEQYF
d_gene: NA
abundance: NA
v_gene: TRBV6-6
j_gene: TRBJ2-7

CDR3nt: TGCGCCAGCAGTCGGGACAGGGGGCTATCCACTGAAGCTTTCTTT
CDR3aa: CASSRDRGLSTEAFF
d_gene: TRBD1
abundance: NA
v_gene: TRBV5-1
j_gene: TRBJ1-1

CDR3nt: TGTGCCAGCAGTTACTCGTTTGCCGGAACCTACGAGCAGTACTTC
CDR3aa: CASSYSFAGTYEQYF
d_gene: NA
abundance: NA
v_gene: TRBV6-5
j_gene: TRBJ2-7

CDR3nt: TGTGCCAGCAGCTCCCGGACAGCGAAACTCACAGATACGCAGTATTTT
CDR3aa: CASSSRTAKLTDTQYF
d_gene: NA
abundance: NA
v_gene: TRBV7-8
j_gene: TRBJ2-3

CDR3nt: TGTGCCAGCAGTTTAGAGATGGGGGGCAATGAGCAGTTCTTC
CDR3aa: CASSLEMGGNEQFF
d_gene: NA
abundance: once
v_gene: TRBV28
j_gene: TRBJ2-1

CDR3nt: TGTGCCAGCGGGGCTAGCAATACAGATACGCAGTATTTT
CDR3aa: CASGASNTDTQYF
d_gene: NA
abundance: NA
v_gene: TRBV6-5
j_gene: TRBJ2-3

CDR3nt: TGCGCCAGCAGCTTCGGCGGCGCAACTAATGAAAAACTGTTTTTT
CDR3aa: CASSFGGATNEKLFF
d_gene: NA
abundance: NA
v_gene: TRBV5-1
j_gene: TRBJ1-4

CDR3nt: TGCGCCAGCAGCCTATCAGACGGGGCGAGGGCTGAAGCTTTCTTT
CDR3aa: CASSLSDGARAEAFF
d_gene: NA
abundance: NA
v_gene: TRBV5-1
j_gene: TRBJ1-1

CDR3nt: TGTGCCAGCAGCTTGGGGTCTACGGAGACCCAGTACTTC
CDR3aa: CASSLGSTETQYF
d_gene: NA
abundance: NA
v_gene: TRBV5-6
j_gene: TRBJ2-5

CDR3nt: TGCGCCAGCAGCTCAGCCTACGAGCAGTACTTC
CDR3aa: CASSSAYEQYF
d_gene: NA
abundance: NA
v_gene: TRBV5-1
j_gene: TRBJ2-7

CDR3nt: TGTGCCAGTAGTAACCAGGGTGGCCAAGAGACCCAGTACTTC
CDR3aa: CASSNQGGQETQYF
d_gene: NA
abundance: NA
v_gene: TRBV19
j_gene: TRBJ2-5